Described below is a single T cell receptor beta chain sequence and its context. What it binds is unknown. Whole blood that had not been fractionated was the source of extracted total RNA. The study's library attached unique molecular identifiers to single cDNA molecules. TCRdb reprocessed the reads via MiXCR and lists one record per CDR3 protein. Of around 120,000 distinct CDR3 sequences in the sample, 8% to 9.5% are singletons; the top ten hold 1.2% to 1.5%. This sample was included in a study of human T cells and chemical hapten exposure. Overall study context: Per-sample TCR yield variation was attributed mainly to small pooled library volume differences.

Study-level points and caveats: High-frequency TCRs, those above 1 in 1000, stayed the same after DPC sensitization.

This CDR3 has 13 amino acids. The ends were cut back, 3 bases at V and 5 bases at J, with 12 bases in the middle. Germline values: CDR1 SQVTM, CDR2 ANQGSEA. The source is a human donor in good health. Some clones in this sample may be carry-over from other donors' samples. The sample taken for sequencing was whole blood. The chain carries TRBV29-1 and TRBJ2-3; D possibly corresponds to TRBD2 (6 bases). The CDR3: CSVESPGEDTQYF. In DNA form, the CDR3 reads TGCAGCGTTGAGTCACCGGGAGAAGATACGCAGTATTTT.